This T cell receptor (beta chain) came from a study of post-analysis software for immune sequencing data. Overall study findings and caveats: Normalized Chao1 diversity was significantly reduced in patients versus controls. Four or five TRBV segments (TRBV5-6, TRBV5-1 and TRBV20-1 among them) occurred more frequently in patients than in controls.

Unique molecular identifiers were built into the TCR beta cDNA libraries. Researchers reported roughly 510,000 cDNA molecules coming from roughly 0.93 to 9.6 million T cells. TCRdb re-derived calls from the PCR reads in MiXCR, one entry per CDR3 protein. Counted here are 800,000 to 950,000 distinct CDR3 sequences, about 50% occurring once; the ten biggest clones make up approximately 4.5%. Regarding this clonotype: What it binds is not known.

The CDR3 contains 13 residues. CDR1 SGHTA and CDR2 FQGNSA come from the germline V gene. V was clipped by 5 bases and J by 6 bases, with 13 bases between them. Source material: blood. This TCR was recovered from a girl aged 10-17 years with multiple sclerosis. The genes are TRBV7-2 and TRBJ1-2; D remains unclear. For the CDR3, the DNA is TGTGCCAGCAGCCCGATCCGAAGGGATGGCTACACCTTC. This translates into CASSPIRRDGYTF.